The 22 T cell receptor beta chains in this list originate from one sample, sequenced in a study of shared clonotypes between healthy human individuals (dated by TCRdb to 2018 to 2020). The method behind the library was the immunoSEQ multiplex PCR assay. TCRdb stores this immuneACCESS table with in-frame sequences only. Part of the clones is absent; in the studies checked, under half of the shortfall reflects unresolved V genes, and no reason is known for the rest. The sample yields roughly 1 million clones; around 76% were counted once. Of the sample, 1.4% to 1.5% falls within the top ten clones. Sequenced sample: memory CD4+ T cells sorted from blood. The sample's cell subset or site label, in plain terms: CD45RA-negative fraction. The receptors originated from a man between 18 and 35 years old in good health.

Turning to this clone: It is likely a read error: a sequence one base away is far more abundant. Other DNA sequences within the sample encode an identical CDR3. This chain joins TRBV7-9 and TRBJ2-4; the D gene is possibly TRBD1 (6 bases). V was shortened by 5 bases and J by 5 bases, with 19 bases between the two germline ends. This CDR3 has 16 residues. The germline gives CDR1 SEHNR, CDR2 FQNEAQ (reference sequence). CDR3 loop: CASSPTGFAEENIQYF. CDR3 sequence (DNA): TGTGCCAGCAGCCCCACAGGGTTCGCCGAAGAAAACATTCAGTACTTC. Supplemented by reference TRBV7-9 and TRBJ2-4, the full variable domain reads DTGVSQNPRHKITKRGQNVTFRCDPISEHNRLYWYRQTLGQGPEFLTYFQNEAQLEKSRLLSDRFSAERPKGSFSTLEIQRTEQGDSAMYLCASSPTGFAEENIQYFGAGTRLSVL.

This rearrangement joins TRBV5-1 to TRBJ1-1; D call uncertain. Looked up from germline, CDR1 is SGHRS and CDR2 is YFSETQ. CDR3 length: 15 residues. Trimming took off 3 bases at V and 3 bases at J, with 15 bases between the two ends. CDR3 nucleotides: TGCGCCAGCAGCTCCAACCGTAGATTTGACACTGAAGCTTTCTTT. This encodes CASSSNRRFDTEAFF.

In the case of this clone: This sample also contains other DNA sequences that code for the same CDR3. The V gene is TRBV7-2, the J gene TRBJ1-5, with D hard to call. Germline lookup yields CDR1 SGHTA and CDR2 FQGNSA. The CDR3 is 12 residues long. V lost 1 base to trimming and J lost 6 bases, with 4 bases between them. In DNA form, the CDR3 reads TGTGCCAGCAGCTTAGGAACTCAGCCCCAGCATTTT. It encodes CASSLGTQPQHF.

A few counts support this clone. This chain connects TRBV2 to TRBJ1-2; D might be TRBD1 (6 bases). The CDR3 is 14 residues long. Germline V CDR1 and CDR2: SNHLY, FYNNEI. V lost 1 base and J lost 8, with 14 bases in between. The CDR3 protein is CASSEGGGGLGYTF. CDR3 sequence (DNA): TGTGCCAGCAGTGAAGGTGGCGGGGGGCTGGGCTACACCTTC.

Only a few counts were recorded for this clone. The chain has TRBV7-8 and TRBJ1-2; D is unclear. This CDR3 comprises 14 residues. V was cut by 1 base and J by 4 bases, with 10 bases left in between. Germline V lookup: CDR1 SGHVS, CDR2 FQNEAQ. The CDR3 coding sequence is TGTGCCAGCAGCTTAGATGTCATTGCCTATGGCTACACCTTC. Its translation: CASSLDVIAYGYTF. Supplemented by reference TRBV7-8 and TRBJ1-2, the full variable domain reads GAGVSQSPRYKVAKRGQDVALRCDPISGHVSLFWYQQALGQGPEFLTYFQNEAQLDKSGLPSDRFFAERPEGSVSTLKIQRTQQEDSAVYLCASSLDVIAYGYTFGSGTRLTVV.

This sequence joins TRBV7-9 and TRBJ2-1; D remains unclear. CDR1 is SEHNR and CDR2 is FQNEAQ in the germline V gene (reference sequence). The CDR3 runs 15 residues. The germline V and J ends were trimmed by 4 bases and 4 bases, with 14 bases remaining between them. The CDR3 sequence is CASSSQRSSYNEQFF. The CDR3 DNA reads as TGTGCCAGCAGCTCCCAGCGTAGTAGTTACAATGAGCAGTTCTTC.

The chain carries TRBV11-1 and TRBJ2-1, with TRBD2 identical over 16 bases. The CDR3 sequence is 18 residues long. Trimming cost V 5 bases and J 2 bases; bases outside gene matches: 6. Germline-derived CDR1 and CDR2 are SGHAT and FQDESV (reference sequence). DNA for the CDR3: TGTGCCAGCAGCCAACCCGGGACTAGCGGGGGGGCCTACAATGAGCAGTTCTTC. Translated, it gives CASSQPGTSGGAYNEQFF.

The genes are TRBV25-1 and TRBJ1-2, with D perhaps TRBD1 (5 bases). This CDR3 is 14 amino acids long. The germline V gene has CDR1 MGHDK and CDR2 SYGVNS. Trimming stripped 1 base from V and 6 bases from J, with 12 bases between. The CDR3: CASSESGQVDGYTF. DNA for the CDR3: TGTGCCAGCAGTGAATCGGGGCAGGTCGATGGCTACACCTTC.

The genes are TRBV7-9 and TRBJ2-7; D ambiguous. The V end lost 5 bases, the J end lost 2 bases, and 7 bases lay between the germline ends. Per the germline V gene, CDR1 is SEHNR and CDR2 is FQNEAQ (reference sequence). CDR3 length equals 12 residues. The CDR3 reads CASSPAAYEQYF. CDR3 DNA sequence: TGTGCCAGCAGCCCCGCTGCCTACGAGCAGTACTTC.

The chain links TRBV2 to TRBJ2-7; D is perhaps TRBD1 or TRBD2 (5 bases each). Germline loops: CDR1 SNHLY, CDR2 FYNNEI. V lost 6 bases to trimming and J lost 3 bases, with 15 bases between them. The CDR3 is 14 residues long. CDR3 nucleotide sequence: TGTGCCAGCAGCCGACGGGGACCTAGCTACGAGCAGTACTTC. It yields the protein CASSRRGPSYEQYF. The variable domain in full, with the rest retrieved from reference TRBV2 and TRBJ2-7, is EPEVTQTPSHQVTQMGQEVILRCVPISNHLYFYWYRQILGQKVEFLVSFYNNEISEKSEIFDDQFSVERPDGSNFTLKIRSTKLEDSAMYFCASSRRGPSYEQYFGPGTRLTVT.

The chain has TRBV18 and TRBJ2-7; 7 bases are a match to TRBD2. The V and J ends lost 6 bases and 6 bases, in that order; junction bases with no gene match: 11. The CDR3 totals 14 residues. From germline, CDR1 is KGHSH and CDR2 LQKENI. The CDR3 sequence: CASSPGGGSGEQYF. As DNA, the CDR3 is TGTGCCAGCTCTCCCGGCGGCGGGAGCGGCGAGCAGTACTTC.

The V call is TRBV5-1, the J call TRBJ2-3, with a tentative D call TRBD2 (6 bases). CDR1 and CDR2 (germline): SGHRS, YFSETQ. This CDR3 has 17 residues. The V and J ends lost 4 bases and 6 bases respectively, with 24 bases between them. The CDR3 DNA sequence: TGCGCCAGCAGCCCCGCCCCGGCTAGCGCAGTACTGGATACGCAGTATTTT. Translation gives CASSPAPASAVLDTQYF. The entire variable domain, with the rest obtained from reference TRBV5-1 and TRBJ2-3, is as follows: KAGVTQTPRYLIKTRGQQVTLSCSPISGHRSVSWYQQTPGQGLQFLFEYFSETQRNKGNFPGRFSGRQFSNSRSEMNVSTLELGDSALYLCASSPAPASAVLDTQYFGPGTRLTVL.

The V call is TRBV2, the J call TRBJ1-2, with 10 bases that match TRBD1. V lost 6 bases to trimming and J lost 2 bases; unmatched junction nucleotides: 3. From germline, CDR1 is SNHLY and CDR2 FYNNEI. The CDR3 is 14 residues long. In DNA, the CDR3 is TGTGCCAGCAGCGGGGGACAGGGGAACTATGGCTACACCTTC. This gives the protein CASSGGQGNYGYTF.

This chain links TRBV19 with TRBJ2-7; 10 bases align to TRBD1. Germline-derived CDR1 and CDR2 are LNHDA and SQIVND (reference sequence). J was trimmed by 5 bases and V by 6 bases; bases with no gene match: 10. This CDR3 comprises 15 residues. The CDR3 is CASRQAGTGAHEQYF. DNA for the CDR3: TGTGCCAGTAGGCAAGCCGGGACAGGGGCCCACGAGCAGTACTTC. Full variable domain (outside the CDR3, taken from reference TRBV19 and TRBJ2-7): DGGITQSPKYLFRKEGQNVTLSCEQNLNHDAMYWYRQDPGQGLRLIYYSQIVNDFQKGDIAEGYSVSREKKESFPLTVTSAQKNPTAFYLCASRQAGTGAHEQYFGPGTRLTVT.

The chain employs TRBV28 and TRBJ2-2, with TRBD1 matching 7 bases. Unmatched junction bases numbered 7, after V lost 6 bases and J lost 0 bases. The CDR3 is made up of 16 amino acids. Germline V gives CDR1 MDHEN, CDR2 SYDVKM. This CDR3 reads CASRGADRANTGELFF. CDR3 bases: TGTGCCAGCAGGGGGGCTGACAGGGCGAACACCGGGGAGCTGTTTTTT.

The chain uses TRBV5-6 and TRBJ2-6; weak D call: TRBD2 (5 bases). The CDR3 totals 15 residues. V was shortened by 4 bases and J by 0 bases, with 8 bases between the two germline ends. CDR1 and CDR2 (germline): SGHDT, YYEEEE. Written as DNA, the CDR3 is TGTGCCAGCAGCGTGGGAGCCTCTGGGGCCAACGTCCTGACTTTC. It codes for CASSVGASGANVLTF.

V is TRBV6-1 and J is TRBJ1-1; D is undetermined. CDR1 and CDR2 from the germline V gene are MNHNS and SASEGT. This CDR3 has 12 residues. The V gene lost 2 bases and the J gene lost 3 bases, with 4 bases spanning the gap. CDR3 in amino acids: CASSEMYTEAFF. CDR3 in DNA: TGTGCCAGCAGTGAAATGTACACTGAAGCTTTCTTT.

The rearrangement uses TRBV5-6 and TRBJ2-5; D is unclear. The CDR3 is 13 residues long. V shed 2 bases and J shed 5 bases, with 10 bases lying between them. The germline V gene encodes CDR1 SGHDT and CDR2 YYEEEE. CDR3: CASSFVQWETQYF. The CDR3 nucleotides read TGTGCCAGCAGCTTCGTGCAGTGGGAGACCCAGTACTTC.

CDR3 region: CASSYTRGAEAFF. The CDR3 bases are TGTGCCAGCAGTTACACAAGGGGAGCTGAAGCTTTCTTT. The V and J genes are TRBV6-6 and TRBJ1-1; maybe TRBD1 (5 bases). V was cut by 2 bases and J by 6 bases, with 10 bases left in between. Germline V gives CDR1 MNHNY, CDR2 SVGAGI (reference sequence). CDR3 length equals 13 residues.

The J gene is TRBJ1-6, the V gene TRBV10-2; 8 bases are shared with TRBD1. The CDR3 is 14 amino acids. The V segment lost 8 bases and the J segment 10 bases; nucleotides outside the gene matches: 10. Germline CDR1 reads WSHSY; CDR2 reads SAAADI. CDR3 sequence (DNA): TGCGCCAGCTCCGAAGCAGGGGGCGGCTCACCCCTCCACTTT. It is translated as CASSEAGGGSPLHF.

This chain joins TRBV29-1 and TRBJ1-2; TRBD1 matches at 12 bases. Per the germline V gene, CDR1 is SQVTM and CDR2 is ANQGSEA. After removal of 4 bases from V and 1 base from J, the junction contained 7 bases not matched to a gene. The CDR3 loop spans 16 amino acids. CDR3 in DNA: TGCAGCGTTGGTGGGACAGGGGGCAGTATTAACTATGGCTACACCTTC. It codes for CSVGGTGGSINYGYTF.

Only a few counts were recorded for this clone. Here the CDR3 reads CASSLEAYTEAFF. DNA of the CDR3: TGTGCCAGCAGCTTAGAGGCCTACACTGAAGCTTTCTTT. This chain connects TRBV7-8 to TRBJ1-1; no reliable D call. Trimming took off 1 base at V and 3 bases at J, with 6 bases between the two ends. Germline assignment: CDR1 SGHVS and CDR2 FQNEAQ. CDR3 length: 13 residues.